Described below is a single T cell receptor (beta chain) sequence and its context. This sample is part of a study of blood T cell repertoires in COVID-19. Turning to the study itself: Collection of acute and convalescent COVID-19 samples took place in the United States, Italy and Spain. T cells, B-cell-depleted T cells, or PBMCs supplied cDNA or gDNA.

The V gene lost 0 bases and the J gene lost 5 bases, with 14 bases spanning the gap. The CDR3 is 15 amino acids. Per germline, CDR1 SGHRS and CDR2 YFSETQ. Per the original data handling: By means of reference gene primer amplification, nucleated cell counts were estimated. Only in-frame clones appear in the TCRdb table, and some are missing; sequencing was by immunoSEQ multiplex PCR. Clonal size and the V and J genes are those of that table, whereas D and trimming came from the DNA. The repertoire consists of roughly 410,000 clones, with roughly nine tenths occurring once and the leading ten covering more than 0.95%.

V and J are TRBV5-1 and TRBJ2-5; D perhaps matches TRBD2 (7 bases). The clonotype comes from a man aged 35-49 years with acute or convalescent COVID-19. The sequenced sample consisted of peripheral blood. The CDR3 sequence: CASSLAGGPGETQYF. The CDR3 DNA reads as TGCGCCAGCAGCTTGGCCGGGGGGCCGGGTGAGACCCAGTACTTC.